This paragraph covers one TCR beta chain sequence. Antigen unknown. The data belong to a study of T cells in Graves' hyperthyroidism and ophthalmopathy. In the study overall: Once the initial diagnosis was made, peripheral blood was obtained before any treatment.

Graves' hyperthyroidism is called stable when ophthalmopathy does not progress within 18 months. Patients aged 18 to 65 had newly diagnosed hyperthyroidism that had lasted under 2 months. The V end was cut by 9 bases, the J end by 2 bases, with 18 bases between. Germline CDR1 and CDR2: SGHRS and YFSETQ. This CDR3 comprises 14 residues. Findings and limits, study-wide: Blood held most thyroid clonotypes expanded above 0.001 frequency.

Amplification targeted TCR beta CDR3 regions from RNA transcripts. The TCR CDR3 was amplified in a first-round RT-PCR using the HTBI primer set. TCRdb called the multiplex PCR reads again in MiXCR, with one record for every CDR3 protein. The table includes a few hundred thousand distinct CDR3 sequences, 20% to 25% detected once. The sequenced material came from blood. The origin of this receptor is a man aged 45-60 years with Graves' hyperthyroidism. The genes are TRBV5-1 and TRBJ2-7, with D hard to call. The CDR3 DNA reads TGCGCCATAGGGCCTAGAAGCGCCACCTACGAGCAGTACTTC. It translates to CAIGPRSATYEQYF.